This T cell receptor beta chain was obtained from a study of cytomegalovirus exposure and HLA in healthy donors. Study-wide results and caveats: One later analysis reportedly identified an Asian-associated ancestry cluster that showed fewer N-insertions than the roughly 720-donor mean. Earlier results showed most TCR beta V segments being productive about 87% or about 30% of the time. High specificity and sensitivity for cytomegalovirus status were reported for the classifier.

Both 60 Vbeta primers and 13 Jbeta primers went into the PCR. Using immunoSEQ multiplex PCR, the repertoire was profiled, and TCRdb retains in-frame clones only, with some absent. The data contain fewer than 250,000 clones, approximately 78% of them singletons. This CDR3 has 19 amino acids. Germline CDR1 MRHNA, CDR2 SNTAGT. The germline V and J ends were trimmed by 2 bases and 1 base, with 21 bases remaining between them. At sampling all donors were nominally healthy, likely with unrecorded immune exposures. Comments on this clone: Antigen unknown.

This receptor was taken from a male donor in good health and CMV-seronegative. The rearrangement uses TRBV6-4 and TRBJ1-5, with a possible D match to TRBD1 (5 bases). Specimen: PBMCs. CDR3 sequence (DNA): TGTGCCAGCAGTGACCAAACTCGGGCTAGACAGACCAGCAATCAGCCCCAGCATTTT. Encoded protein: CASSDQTRARQTSNQPQHF.